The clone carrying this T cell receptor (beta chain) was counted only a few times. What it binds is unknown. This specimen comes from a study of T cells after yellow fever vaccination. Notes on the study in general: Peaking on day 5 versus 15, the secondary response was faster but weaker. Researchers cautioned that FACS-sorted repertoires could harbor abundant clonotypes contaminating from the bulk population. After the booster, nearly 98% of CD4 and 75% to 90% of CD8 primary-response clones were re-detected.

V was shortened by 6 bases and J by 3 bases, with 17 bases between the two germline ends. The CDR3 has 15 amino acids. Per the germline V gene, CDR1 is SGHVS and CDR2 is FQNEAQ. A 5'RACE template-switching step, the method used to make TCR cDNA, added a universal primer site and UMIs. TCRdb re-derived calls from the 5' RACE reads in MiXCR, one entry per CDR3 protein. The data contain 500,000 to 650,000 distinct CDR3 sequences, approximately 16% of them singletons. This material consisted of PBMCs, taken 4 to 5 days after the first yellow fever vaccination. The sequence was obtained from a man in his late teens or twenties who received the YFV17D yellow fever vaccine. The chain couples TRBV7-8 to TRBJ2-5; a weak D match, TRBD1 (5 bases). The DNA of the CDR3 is TGTGCCAGCAGTCAGATGGGGCAGGGCGAAGAGACCCAGTACTTC. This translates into CASSQMGQGEETQYF.